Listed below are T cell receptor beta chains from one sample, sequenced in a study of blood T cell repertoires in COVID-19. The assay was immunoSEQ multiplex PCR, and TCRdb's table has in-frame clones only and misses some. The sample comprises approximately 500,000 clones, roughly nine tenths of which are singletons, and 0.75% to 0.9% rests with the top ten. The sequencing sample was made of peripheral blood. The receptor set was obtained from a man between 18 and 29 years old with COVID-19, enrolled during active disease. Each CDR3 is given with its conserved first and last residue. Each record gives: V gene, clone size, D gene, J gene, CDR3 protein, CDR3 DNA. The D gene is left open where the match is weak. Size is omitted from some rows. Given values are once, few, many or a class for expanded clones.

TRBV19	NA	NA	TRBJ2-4	CASTITGGWSKNIQYF	TGTGCCAGTACCATCACAGGCGGCTGGTCCAAAAACATTCAGTACTTC
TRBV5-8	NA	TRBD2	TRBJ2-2	CASSLTSGTNTGELFF	TGTGCCAGCAGCTTAACTAGCGGGACGAACACCGGGGAGCTGTTTTTT
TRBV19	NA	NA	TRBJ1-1	CASSIGGVEVFF	TGTGCCAGTAGTATAGGGGGGGTTGAAGTTTTCTTT
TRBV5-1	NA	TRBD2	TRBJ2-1	CASSSQRGAEQFF	TGCGCCAGCAGCTCCCAGCGGGGGGCTGAGCAGTTCTTC
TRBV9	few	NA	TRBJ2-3	CASSASVDTQYF	TGTGCCAGCAGCGCCTCAGTTGATACGCAGTATTTT
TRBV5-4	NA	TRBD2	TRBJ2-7	CASSLRGGTYEQYF	TGTGCCAGCAGCTTGCGGGGGGGTACCTACGAGCAGTACTTC
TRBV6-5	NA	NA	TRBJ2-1	CASTPPYNEQFF	TGTGCCAGCACCCCCCCATACAATGAGCAGTTCTTC
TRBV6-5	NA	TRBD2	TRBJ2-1	CASSYSRLAGREEQFF	TGTGCCAGCAGTTACTCCAGACTAGCGGGAAGGGAGGAGCAGTTCTTC
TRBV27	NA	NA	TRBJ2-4	CASSTGAKNIQYF	TGTGCCAGCTCAACAGGGGCCAAAAACATTCAGTACTTC
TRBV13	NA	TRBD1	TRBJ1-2	CASSFGTGPYGYTF	TGTGCCAGCAGCTTCGGGACAGGACCTTATGGCTACACCTTC
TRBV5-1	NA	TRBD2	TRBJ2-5	CASSLGGLAGIQETQYF	TGCGCCAGCAGTTTGGGAGGACTAGCGGGGATCCAAGAGACCCAGTACTTC
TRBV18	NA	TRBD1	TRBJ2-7	CASSLRPSDRGFHEQYF	TGTGCCAGCTCACTCAGACCGTCGGACAGGGGATTTCACGAGCAGTACTTC
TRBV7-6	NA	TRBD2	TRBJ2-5	CASSLSGGAVGETQYF	TGTGCCAGCAGCCTTAGCGGGGGGGCGGTTGGAGAGACCCAGTACTTC
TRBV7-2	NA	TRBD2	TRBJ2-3	CASSSVSGATDTQYF	TGTGCCAGCAGCTCGGTGAGCGGGGCTACAGATACGCAGTATTTT
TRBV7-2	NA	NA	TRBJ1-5	CASTSRGSGQPQHF	TGTGCCAGCACTTCGAGGGGGAGCGGTCAGCCCCAGCATTTT
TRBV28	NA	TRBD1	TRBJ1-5	CASSSGGVSNQPQHF	TGTGCCAGCAGTTCAGGGGGCGTCAGCAATCAGCCCCAGCATTTT
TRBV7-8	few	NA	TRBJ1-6	CASSSPEGSPLHF	TGTGCCAGCAGCTCTCCGGAGGGTTCACCCCTCCACTTT
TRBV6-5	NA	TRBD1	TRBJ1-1	CASTTGGRNTEAFF	TGTGCCAGCACCACAGGGGGGCGGAACACTGAAGCTTTCTTT
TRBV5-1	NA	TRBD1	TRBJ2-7	CASRPKWDSSYEQYF	TGCGCCAGCAGGCCCAAGTGGGACAGTTCCTACGAGCAGTACTTC
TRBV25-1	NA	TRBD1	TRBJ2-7	CASSETGGYEQYF	TGTGCCAGCAGTGAAACAGGGGGTTACGAGCAGTACTTC
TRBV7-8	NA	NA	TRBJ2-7	CASSSRDTAYEQYF	TGTGCCAGCAGCTCCCGGGACACTGCCTACGAGCAGTACTTC
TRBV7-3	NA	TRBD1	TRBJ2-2	CASSSQGADTGELFF	TGTGCCAGCAGCTCACAGGGGGCGGACACCGGGGAGCTGTTTTTT
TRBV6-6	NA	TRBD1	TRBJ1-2	CASSGSGTENYGYTF	TGTGCCAGCAGTGGTTCCGGGACAGAGAACTATGGCTACACCTTC
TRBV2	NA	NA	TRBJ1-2	CASSQVNYGYTF	TGTGCCAGCAGTCAGGTTAACTATGGCTACACCTTC
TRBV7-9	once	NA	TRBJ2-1	CASSLRPIGRGSNEQFF	TGTGCCAGCAGCTTACGCCCCATTGGCAGGGGAAGCAATGAGCAGTTCTTC
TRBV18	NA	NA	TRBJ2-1	CASSRRVGGWSYNEQFF	TGTGCCAGCTCACGGAGAGTTGGAGGGTGGTCCTACAATGAGCAGTTCTTC
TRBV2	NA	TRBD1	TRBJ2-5	CASTTDRGPGETQYF	TGTGCCAGCACCACGGACAGGGGGCCCGGAGAGACCCAGTACTTC
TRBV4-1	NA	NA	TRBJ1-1	CASSQDLGNTEAFF	TGCGCCAGCAGCCAAGATCTAGGAAACACTGAAGCTTTCTTT
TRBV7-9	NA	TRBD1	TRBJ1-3	CASSPTGGLPSGNTIYF	TGTGCCAGCAGCCCTACAGGGGGCCTCCCCTCTGGAAACACCATATATTTT
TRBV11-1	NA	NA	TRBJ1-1	CASSLLQGITEAFF	TGTGCCAGCAGCTTATTACAGGGTATTACTGAAGCTTTCTTT
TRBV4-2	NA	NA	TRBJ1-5	CASSQNSPYSNQPQHF	TGTGCCAGCAGCCAAAATAGCCCCTATAGCAATCAGCCCCAGCATTTT
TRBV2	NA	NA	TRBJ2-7	CASSVPLASNEQYF	TGTGCCAGCAGTGTTCCCCTAGCCTCAAACGAGCAGTACTTC
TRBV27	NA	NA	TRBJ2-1	CASSPSYNEQFF	TGTGCCAGCAGTCCGTCTTACAATGAGCAGTTCTTC
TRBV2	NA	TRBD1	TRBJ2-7	CASSDLQGGGNYEQYF	TGTGCCAGCAGTGATTTACAGGGGGGAGGTAACTACGAGCAGTACTTC
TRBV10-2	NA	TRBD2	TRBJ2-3	CASSDGLAYSTDTQYF	TGCGCCAGCAGTGACGGACTAGCGTACTCCACAGATACGCAGTATTTT